This T cell receptor (beta chain) came from a study of T-cell memory formation after mild COVID-19. Background on the study: TCR clusters largely stayed donor specific.

cDNA libraries for TCR alpha and TCR beta, carrying sample barcodes and UMIs, came from 5'RACE with constant-segment primers. One entry per CDR3 protein results from TCRdb running MiXCR on the 5' RACE reads. The sample includes some 350,000 distinct CDR3 sequences, more than 15% of them seen just once. V gave up 6 bases and J gave up 7 bases, with 13 bases separating them. The germline V gene has CDR1 ENHRY and CDR2 SYGVKD. This CDR3 region has 14 residues. The chain recombines TRBV10-3 with TRBJ1-6, with D tentatively TRBD1 (5 bases). This receptor was obtained from a man younger than 30 who had mild COVID-19 (a few samples of this study predate the infection). Cell type and time point are not known. Sequenced input: PBMCs or a T cell subset sorted from them (not recorded which). The CDR3 sequence: CAIRETVRNSPLHF. CDR3 in DNA: TGTGCCATCAGGGAGACAGTCCGAAATTCACCCCTCCACTTT.